The entry that follows covers one T cell receptor (beta chain) sequence. Its specificity is unknown. Assay: immunoSEQ multiplex PCR; the TCRdb copy retains only in-frame clones and omits some. The table has more than 85,000 clones, 88% seen once. The sample comes from a study of T cell responses to AZD1222 COVID-19 vaccine. About the research overall: Pooling covered second doses at about 4 or about 12 weeks. Points from the study as a whole: Recipients of two AZD1222 doses showed rising Spike-specific TCR breadth and depth. Spike-wide vaccine-associated CD4 TCRs dominated at 160-218 and 743-854.

The source of this sequence is an adult in good health. Sample: peripheral blood, taken on day 0 of AZD1222 vaccination.

CDR3 amino acids: CASSLGGVGYTF. The CDR3 bases are TGTGCCAGCAGCTTGGGCGGAGTAGGCTACACCTTC. The V and J genes are TRBV5-5 and TRBJ1-2; no definite D call. This CDR3 is 12 amino acids long. The V gene lost 0 bases and the J gene lost 8 bases, with 8 bases spanning the gap. The V gene's germline CDR1 is SGHKS and CDR2 YYEKEE (reference sequence).